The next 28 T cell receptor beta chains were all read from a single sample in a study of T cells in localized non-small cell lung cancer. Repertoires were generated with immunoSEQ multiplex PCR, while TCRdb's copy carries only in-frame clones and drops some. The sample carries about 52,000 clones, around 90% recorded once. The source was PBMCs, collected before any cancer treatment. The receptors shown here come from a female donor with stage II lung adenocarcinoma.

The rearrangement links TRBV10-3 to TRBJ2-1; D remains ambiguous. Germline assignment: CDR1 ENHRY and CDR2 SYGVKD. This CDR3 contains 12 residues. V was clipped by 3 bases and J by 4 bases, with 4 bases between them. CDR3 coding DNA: TGTGCCATCAGTGAACCTTACAATGAGCAGTTCTTC. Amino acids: CAISEPYNEQFF.

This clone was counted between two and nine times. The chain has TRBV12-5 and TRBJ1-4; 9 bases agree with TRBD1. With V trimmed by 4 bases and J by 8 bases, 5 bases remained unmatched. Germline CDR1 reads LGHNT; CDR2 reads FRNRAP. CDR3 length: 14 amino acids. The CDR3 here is CASGSGQGSEKLFF. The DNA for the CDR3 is TGTGCTAGTGGTTCGGGACAGGGAAGCGAAAAACTGTTTTTT.

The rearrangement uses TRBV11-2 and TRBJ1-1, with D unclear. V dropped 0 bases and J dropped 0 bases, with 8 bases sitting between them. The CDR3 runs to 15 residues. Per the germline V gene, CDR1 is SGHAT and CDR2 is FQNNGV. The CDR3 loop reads CASSLDGWMNTEAFF. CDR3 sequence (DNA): TGTGCCAGCAGCTTAGATGGTTGGATGAACACTGAAGCTTTCTTT.

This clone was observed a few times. In nucleotides, the CDR3 is TGCGCCAGCAGTACAGAACAGGGGAACACTGAAGCTTTCTTT. Protein: CASSTEQGNTEAFF. V and J are TRBV10-2 and TRBJ1-1; D is perhaps TRBD1 (6 bases). The CDR3 length is 14 residues. The germline gives CDR1 WSHSY, CDR2 SAAADI. The V end was cut by 5 bases, the J end by 1 base, with 11 bases between.

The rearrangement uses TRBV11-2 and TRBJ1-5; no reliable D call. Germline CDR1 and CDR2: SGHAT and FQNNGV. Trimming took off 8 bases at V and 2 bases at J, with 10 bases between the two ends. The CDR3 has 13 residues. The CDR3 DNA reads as TGTGCCAGCCAAATCGCGGGCAATCAGCCCCAGCATTTT. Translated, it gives CASQIAGNQPQHF.

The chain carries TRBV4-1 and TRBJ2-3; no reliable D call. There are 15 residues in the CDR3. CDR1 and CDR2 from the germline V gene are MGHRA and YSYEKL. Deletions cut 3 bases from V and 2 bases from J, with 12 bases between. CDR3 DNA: TGCGCCAGCAGCCAGACCGCCGGGCCCACAGATACGCAGTATTTT. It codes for CASSQTAGPTDTQYF.

CDR3 DNA sequence: TGTGCCAGCAGTTCCAGAGGGTTGACCAAAAACATTCAGTACTTC. Translating it yields CASSSRGLTKNIQYF. The V and J genes are TRBV6-5 and TRBJ2-4; the D gene is possibly TRBD2 (5 bases). V was cut by 4 bases and J by 2 bases, with 12 bases left in between. There are 15 residues in the CDR3. Germline CDR1 MNHEY, CDR2 SVGAGI.

CDR3 sequence: CSVEAPGGFTGELFF. The DNA for the CDR3 is TGCAGCGTTGAAGCCCCAGGGGGCTTCACCGGGGAGCTGTTTTTT. J is TRBJ2-2 and V is TRBV29-1; 8 nucleotides match TRBD1. Germline loops: CDR1 SQVTM, CDR2 ANQGSEA. The CDR3 length is 15 residues. V shed 1 base, J shed 4 bases, and the junction held 5 bases outside the gene matches.

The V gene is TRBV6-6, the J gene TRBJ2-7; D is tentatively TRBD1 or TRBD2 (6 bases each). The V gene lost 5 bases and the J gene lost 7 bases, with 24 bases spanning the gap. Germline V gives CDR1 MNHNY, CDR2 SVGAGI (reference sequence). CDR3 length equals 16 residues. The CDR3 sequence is CASSNRDSKLLWEQYF. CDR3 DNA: TGTGCCAGCAGTAACAGGGACTCCAAGCTTTTATGGGAGCAGTACTTC.

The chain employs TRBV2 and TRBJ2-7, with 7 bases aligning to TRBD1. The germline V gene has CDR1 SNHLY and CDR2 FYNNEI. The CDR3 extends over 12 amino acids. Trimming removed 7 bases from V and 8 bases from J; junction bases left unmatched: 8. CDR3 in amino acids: CASTLLQGKQYF. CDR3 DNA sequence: TGTGCCAGCACGTTATTACAGGGGAAGCAGTACTTC.

CDR3 sequence (DNA): TGTGCCAGCACTTCCCGACAGGGCTCTAATGAAAAACTGTTTTTT. Amino acids: CASTSRQGSNEKLFF. This sequence joins TRBV2 and TRBJ1-4, with TRBD1 matching 7 bases. The J segment lost 3 bases and the V segment lost 7 bases, leaving 8 bases of the junction unmatched. The CDR3 loop spans 15 amino acids. CDR1 is SNHLY, CDR2 FYNNEI, per germline.

In DNA, the CDR3 is TGTGCCAGCAGCTTCGGGACAGGGGGCCAAGAGACCCAGTACTTC. Translated: CASSFGTGGQETQYF. This chain links TRBV11-1 with TRBJ2-5; 11 bases are a match to TRBD1. With V trimmed by 3 bases and J by 1 base, 1 base remained unmatched. The V gene's germline CDR1 is SGHAT and CDR2 FQDESV (reference sequence). The CDR3 has 15 residues.

DNA of the CDR3: TGCGCCAGCAGCTTAGGACAGGGGAACCCGAACACTGAAGCTTTCTTT. Protein: CASSLGQGNPNTEAFF. V gene TRBV5-1 combines with J gene TRBJ1-1; TRBD1 aligns across 9 bases. CDR1 is SGHRS, CDR2 YFSETQ, per germline. The CDR3 covers 16 residues. The J segment lost 1 base and the V segment lost 2 bases, leaving 6 bases of the junction unmatched.

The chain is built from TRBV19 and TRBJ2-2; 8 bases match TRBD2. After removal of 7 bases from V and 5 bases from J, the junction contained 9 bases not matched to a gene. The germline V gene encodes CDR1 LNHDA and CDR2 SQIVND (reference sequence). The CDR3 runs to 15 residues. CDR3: CASTAGRGATGELFF. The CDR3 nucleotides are TGTGCCAGTACCGCGGGGCGGGGGGCTACCGGGGAGCTGTTTTTT.

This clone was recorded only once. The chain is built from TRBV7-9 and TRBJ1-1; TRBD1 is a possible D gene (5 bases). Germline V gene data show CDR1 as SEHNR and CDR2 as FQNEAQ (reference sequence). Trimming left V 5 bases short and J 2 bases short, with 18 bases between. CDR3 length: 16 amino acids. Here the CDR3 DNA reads TGTGCCAGCAGCGATAACCTCCTCCAGGGCAACACTGAAGCTTTCTTT. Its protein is CASSDNLLQGNTEAFF.

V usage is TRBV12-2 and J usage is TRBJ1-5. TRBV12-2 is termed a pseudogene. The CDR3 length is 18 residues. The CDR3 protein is CASRFPRDLQRENQPQHF. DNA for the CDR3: TGTGCAAGTCGCTTTCCCCGGGACCTCCAAAGGGAGAATCAGCCCCAGCATTTT.

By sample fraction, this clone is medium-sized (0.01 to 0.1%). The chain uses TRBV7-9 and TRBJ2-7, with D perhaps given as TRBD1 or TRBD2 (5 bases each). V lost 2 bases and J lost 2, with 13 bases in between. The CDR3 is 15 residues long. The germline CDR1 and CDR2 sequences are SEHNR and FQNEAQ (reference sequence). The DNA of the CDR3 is TGTGCCAGCAGCTTATCGGGGACGGGCCCCTACGAGCAGTACTTC. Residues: CASSLSGTGPYEQYF.

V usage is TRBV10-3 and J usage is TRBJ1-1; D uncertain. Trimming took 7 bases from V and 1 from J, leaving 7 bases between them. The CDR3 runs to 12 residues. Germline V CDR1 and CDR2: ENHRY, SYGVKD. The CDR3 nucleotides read TGTGCCATCAACCCCCCGAACACTGAAGCTTTCTTT. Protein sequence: CAINPPNTEAFF.

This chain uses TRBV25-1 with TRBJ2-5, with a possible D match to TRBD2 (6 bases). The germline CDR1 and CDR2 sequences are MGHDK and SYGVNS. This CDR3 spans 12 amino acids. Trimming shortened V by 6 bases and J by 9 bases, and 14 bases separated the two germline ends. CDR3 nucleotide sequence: TGTGCCAGCAGGGGACTGTTCGAGGCCCAGTACTTC. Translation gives CASRGLFEAQYF.

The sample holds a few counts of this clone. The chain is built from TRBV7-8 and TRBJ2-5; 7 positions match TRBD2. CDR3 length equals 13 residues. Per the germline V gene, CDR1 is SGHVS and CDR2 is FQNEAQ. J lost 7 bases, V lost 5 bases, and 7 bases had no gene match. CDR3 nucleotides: TGTGCCAGCAGCCCCCCCAGGGAGGGGACCCAGTACTTC. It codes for CASSPPREGTQYF.

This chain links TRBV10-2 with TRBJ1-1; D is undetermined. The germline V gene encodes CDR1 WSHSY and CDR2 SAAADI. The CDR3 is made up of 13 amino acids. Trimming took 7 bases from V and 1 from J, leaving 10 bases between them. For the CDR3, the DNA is TGCGCCAGCACCGAATTGGGGAACACTGAAGCTTTCTTT. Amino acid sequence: CASTELGNTEAFF.

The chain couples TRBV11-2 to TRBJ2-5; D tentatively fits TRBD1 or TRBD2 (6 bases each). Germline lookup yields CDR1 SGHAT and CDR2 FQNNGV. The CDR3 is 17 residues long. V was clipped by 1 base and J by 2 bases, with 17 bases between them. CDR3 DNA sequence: TGTGCCAGCAGCTTAGGTTACGGGGGCCCCTTACAAGAGACCCAGTACTTC. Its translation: CASSLGYGGPLQETQYF.

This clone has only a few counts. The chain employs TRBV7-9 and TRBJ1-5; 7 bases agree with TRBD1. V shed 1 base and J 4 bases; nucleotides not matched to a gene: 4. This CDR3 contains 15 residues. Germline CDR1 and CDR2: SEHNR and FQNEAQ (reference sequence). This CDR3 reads CASSLGDRGNQPQHF. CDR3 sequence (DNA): TGTGCCAGCAGCTTAGGGGACAGAGGGAATCAGCCCCAGCATTTT.

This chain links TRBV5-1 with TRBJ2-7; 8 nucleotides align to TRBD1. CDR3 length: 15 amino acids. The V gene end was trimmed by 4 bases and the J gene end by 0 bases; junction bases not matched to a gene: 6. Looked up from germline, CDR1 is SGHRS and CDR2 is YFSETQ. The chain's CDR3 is CASSSGTGYSYEQYF. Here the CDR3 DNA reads TGCGCCAGCAGCAGTGGGACAGGTTACTCCTACGAGCAGTACTTC.

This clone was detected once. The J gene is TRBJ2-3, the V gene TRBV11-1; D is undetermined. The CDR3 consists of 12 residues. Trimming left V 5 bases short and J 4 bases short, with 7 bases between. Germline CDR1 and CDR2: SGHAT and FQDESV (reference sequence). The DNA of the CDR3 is TGTGCCAGCAGCCCCTTCGCAGATACGCAGTATTTT. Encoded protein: CASSPFADTQYF.

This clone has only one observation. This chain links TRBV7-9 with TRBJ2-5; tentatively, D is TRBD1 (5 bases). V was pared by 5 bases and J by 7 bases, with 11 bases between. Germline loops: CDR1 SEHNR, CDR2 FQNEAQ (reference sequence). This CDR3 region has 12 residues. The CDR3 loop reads CASSPNQGTQYF. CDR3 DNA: TGTGCCAGCAGCCCTAACCAGGGGACCCAGTACTTC.

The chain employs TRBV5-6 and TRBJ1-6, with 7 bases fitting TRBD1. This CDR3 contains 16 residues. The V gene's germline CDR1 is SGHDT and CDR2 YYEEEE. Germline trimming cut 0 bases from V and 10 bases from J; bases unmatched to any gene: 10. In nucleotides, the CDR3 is TGTGCCAGCAGCTTGGCCGGTGACAGGGAGGGATCACCCCTCCACTTT. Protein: CASSLAGDREGSPLHF.

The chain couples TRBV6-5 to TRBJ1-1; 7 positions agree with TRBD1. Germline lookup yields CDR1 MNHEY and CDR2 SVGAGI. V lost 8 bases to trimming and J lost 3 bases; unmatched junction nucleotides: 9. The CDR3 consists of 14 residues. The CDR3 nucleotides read TGTGCCAGCCGAAAGACCGACAGGGACACTGAAGCTTTCTTT. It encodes CASRKTDRDTEAFF.